This passage covers 9 T cell receptor beta chains from one sample sequenced in a study of read filtering for tumor transcriptome and immune sequencing. The library was built from about 400 ng RNA with molecular barcoded adaptors for alpha/delta and beta/gamma chains. TCRdb re-analysed the reads in MiXCR, keeping a single row per CDR3 protein. The sample includes about 86,000 distinct CDR3 sequences, over 9% of them seen just once. Sequencing was done on a sample of a population of CD138-negative cells sorted from bone marrow. The receptors originated from a donor aged 40 or over with multiple myeloma.

At least ten counts were recorded for this clonotype. The genes are TRBV4-2 and TRBJ2-7, with D possibly being TRBD1 (6 bases). The CDR3 is 16 amino acids. Deletions cut 0 bases from V and 2 bases from J, with 14 bases between. The V gene's germline CDR1 is LGHNA and CDR2 YNFKEQ. The CDR3 here is CASSQDNVGQTYEQYF. Here the CDR3 DNA reads TGTGCCAGCAGCCAAGATAATGTAGGACAGACCTACGAGCAGTACTTC.

This clonotype was picked up many times. This chain's CDR3 is CSAPRPGQNYEQYF. The CDR3 nucleotides read TGCAGTGCCCCCCGGCCGGGACAAAATTACGAGCAGTACTTC. The chain has TRBV20-1 and TRBJ2-7, with D possibly TRBD1 on 6 matching bases. Germline CDR1 is DFQATT and CDR2 is SNEGSKA (reference sequence). Between the trimmed V and J ends, which lost 6 bases and 4 bases, there was a span of 19 bases. There are 14 residues in the CDR3.

This clonotype has a count of ten or more. A much more abundant neighbour one base away suggests this may be a read error. The chain carries TRBV2 and TRBJ2-1, with TRBD1 matching over 8 bases. CDR1 is SNHLY and CDR2 is FYNNEI in the germline V gene. CDR3 length: 13 residues. The CDR3: CASTQGVYNGQFF. The CDR3, as DNA: TGTGCCAGCACACAGGGGGTCTACAATGGGCAGTTCTTC.

The rearrangement joins TRBV28 to TRBJ1-1; 8 bases agree with TRBD1. The CDR3 consists of 14 residues. The ends lost 7 bases at V and 4 bases at J; junction bases unmatched: 8. CDR1 and CDR2 from the germline V gene are MDHEN and SYDVKM. CDR3 coding DNA: TGTGCCAGCAAATCGGACAGGGTTTTCACTGAAGCTTTCTTT. As protein: CASKSDRVFTEAFF.

Ten or more counts support this clonotype. The genes are TRBV11-2 and TRBJ1-4, with a possible D match to TRBD1 (5 bases). The V gene's germline CDR1 is SGHAT and CDR2 FQNNGV. The V end was cut by 5 bases, the J end by 8 bases, with 18 bases between. The CDR3 contains 15 residues. CDR3 amino acids: CASSPLGGFGEKLFF. CDR3 nucleotides: TGTGCCAGCAGCCCGCTGGGGGGTTTTGGAGAAAAACTGTTTTTT.

The table lists this clonotype with many counts. The chain carries TRBV4-1 and TRBJ1-2; 8 nucleotides line up with TRBD1. Germline lookup yields CDR1 MGHRA and CDR2 YSYEKL. This CDR3 contains 14 residues. The ends lost 3 bases at V and 4 bases at J; junction bases unmatched: 4. The chain's CDR3 is CASSQPQGGYGYTF. The CDR3 DNA reads as TGCGCCAGCAGCCAGCCACAGGGGGGCTATGGCTACACCTTC.

This clonotype was detected ten times or more. DNA of the CDR3: TGTGCCAGCAGCTTTCCGACGGCCCCCAATGAGCAGTTCTTC. Its translation is CASSFPTAPNEQFF. The chain combines TRBV5-5 with TRBJ2-1; D is unresolved. The CDR3 totals 14 residues. Trimming left V 2 bases short and J 6 bases short, with 12 bases between. Germline V CDR1 and CDR2: SGHKS, YYEKEE (reference sequence).

This clonotype was recorded many times. The chain couples TRBV24-1 to TRBJ2-7, with a tentative D call TRBD1 (6 bases). Germline V lookup: CDR1 KGHDR, CDR2 SFDVKD. V was pared by 3 bases and J by 7 bases, with 12 bases between. CDR3 length: 13 residues. The CDR3 sequence: CATSDPQGREQYF. The CDR3 DNA sequence: TGTGCCACCAGTGATCCCCAGGGGAGAGAGCAGTACTTC.

This clonotype occurred many times. The CDR3 DNA is TGTGCCAGCAGGAGAACGGCAGGAGGAGAGACCCAGTACTTC. Its protein product is CASRRTAGGETQYF. This rearrangement joins TRBV7-9 to TRBJ2-5, with a possible D match to TRBD2 (5 bases). CDR3 length: 14 residues. V was clipped by 6 bases and J by 4 bases, with 15 bases between them. The V gene's germline CDR1 is SEHNR and CDR2 FQNEAQ (reference sequence).